This T cell receptor beta chain came from a study of T cell changes during pregnancy in multiple sclerosis. Produced via immunoSEQ multiplex PCR; TCRdb's table is partial and in-frame only. The sample records around 20,000 clones, about 85% being singletons. Trimming left V 0 bases short and J 3 bases short, with 9 bases between. This CDR3 region has 13 residues. CDR1 and CDR2 (germline): GTSNPN, SVGIG (reference sequence). The chain combines TRBV30 with TRBJ2-7, with D uncertain. The TCR originated in a female donor in good health, enrolled as a control in a pregnancy study. Source: CD8+ T cells from peripheral blood mononuclear cells, taken in the first trimester of pregnancy. In DNA form, the CDR3 reads TGTGCCTGGAGTGTCGCTGCCTACTACGAGCAGTACTTC. Translation: CAWSVAAYYEQYF.